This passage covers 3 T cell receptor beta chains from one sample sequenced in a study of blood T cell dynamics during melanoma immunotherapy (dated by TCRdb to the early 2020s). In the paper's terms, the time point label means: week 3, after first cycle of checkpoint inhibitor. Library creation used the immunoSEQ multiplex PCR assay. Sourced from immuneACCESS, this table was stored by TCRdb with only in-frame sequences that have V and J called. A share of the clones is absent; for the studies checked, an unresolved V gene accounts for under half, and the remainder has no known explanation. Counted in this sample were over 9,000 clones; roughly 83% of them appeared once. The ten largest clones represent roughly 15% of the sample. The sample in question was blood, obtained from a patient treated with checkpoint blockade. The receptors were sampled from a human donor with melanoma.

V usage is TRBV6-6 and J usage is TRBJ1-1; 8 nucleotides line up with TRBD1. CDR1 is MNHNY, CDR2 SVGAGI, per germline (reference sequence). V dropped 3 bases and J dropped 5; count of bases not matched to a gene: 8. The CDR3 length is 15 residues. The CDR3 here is CASSYSGTGGTEAFF. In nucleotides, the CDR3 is TGTGCCAGCAGTTATTCCGGGACAGGCGGGACTGAAGCTTTCTTT.

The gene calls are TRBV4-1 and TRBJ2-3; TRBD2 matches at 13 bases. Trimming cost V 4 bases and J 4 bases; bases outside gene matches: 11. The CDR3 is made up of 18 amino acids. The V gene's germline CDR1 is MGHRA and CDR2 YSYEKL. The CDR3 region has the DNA TGCGCCAGCAGCCGAGCCAGTCCGGGACTAGCGGGATCAGATACGCAGTATTTT. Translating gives CASSRASPGLAGSDTQYF.

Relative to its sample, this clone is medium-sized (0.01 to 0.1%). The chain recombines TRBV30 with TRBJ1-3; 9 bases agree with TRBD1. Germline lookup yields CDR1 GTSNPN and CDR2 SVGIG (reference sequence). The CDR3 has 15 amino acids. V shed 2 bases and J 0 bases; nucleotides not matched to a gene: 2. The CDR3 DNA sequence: TGTGCCTGGAGTACGGGACAGGGCTCTGGAAACACCATATATTTT. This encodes CAWSTGQGSGNTIYF.